This TCR beta chain was found in a study of OX40 agonist ivuxolimab in advanced cancers. Study background: Patients receiving dose escalation had hepatocellular carcinoma, melanoma, renal cell or head and neck cancer.

Libraries were prepared by immunoSEQ multiplex PCR; TCRdb keeps only in-frame clonotypes and omits some of them. The table has 70,000 to 80,000 clones, over 70% seen once; the top ten hold approximately 4.5%. This clone was counted only a few times. Any history of autoimmune disease or systemic immunosuppression disqualified patients. The sequence came from an adult with an advanced solid tumor such as melanoma, head and neck, liver or kidney cancer. Sequenced here: CD4+ or CD8+ T cells sorted from blood, sampled in a trial of the OX40 agonist ivuxolimab.

The CDR3 spells CASSKVYGYTF. The CDR3 DNA reads TGTGCCAGCAGCAAGGTCTATGGCTACACCTTC. This chain joins TRBV7-9 and TRBJ1-2; no reliable D call. CDR1 and CDR2 from the germline V gene are SEHNR and FQNEAQ (reference sequence). This CDR3 spans 11 amino acids. V dropped 5 bases and J dropped 4 bases, with 5 bases sitting between them.